This T cell receptor (beta chain) came from a study of T cell changes during pregnancy in multiple sclerosis. Sequenced by immunoSEQ multiplex PCR; TCRdb stores in-frame clones only, minus some. The repertoire holds over 80,000 clones, with 90% as singletons. In germline, CDR1 is MNHNS, CDR2 SASEGT. The CDR3 sequence is 15 residues long. The V and J ends lost 3 bases and 7 bases respectively, with 16 bases between them. Sequenced here: peripheral blood, sampled in the second trimester of pregnancy. The chain uses TRBV6-1 and TRBJ1-5; tentatively, D is TRBD1 (5 bases). The sequence was collected from a female donor in good health, enrolled as a control in a pregnancy study. CDR3: CASSEFRGIGQPQHF. The CDR3 DNA follows: TGTGCCAGCAGTGAGTTCCGGGGGATAGGCCAGCCCCAGCATTTT.